The present entry profiles one TCR beta chain with its context. What this receptor recognizes is not known. Base-call qualities are not available, and no considerably larger clone is one nucleotide away. Including the terminal cysteine and phenylalanine, the CDR3 comprises 13 residues. The DNA shown is the 39-base CDR3, in frame from base 1. In the germline V gene, CDR1 corresponds to SGHVS and CDR2 to FQNEAQ. Trimming costs V 7 bases and J 1 base, and their ends lie 10 bases apart. TCRbeta CDR3 regions were amplified from genomic DNA using the immunoSEQ Assay, a bias-controlled multiplex PCR. The paper's processing steps were these. The number of nucleated cells in each sample was estimated by amplification of reference gene primers within the assay. To quantify the absolute abundance of each unique TCRbeta CDR3 rearrangement, sequence reads were collapsed and filtered. For each sample, productive Simpson clonality was calculated as the square root of Simpson's diversity index across productive rearrangements. The table comes from immuneACCESS by way of TCRdb, which keeps in-frame sequences with V and J called. Part of the clones is missing from these tables; in studies checked, under half for an unresolved V gene and the rest for unknown reasons. D and trimming were read from the DNA, whereas the V and J calls and clone size are those reported in that table. In this sample the table shows about 160,000 clones, 70% to 90% of which occur a single time. The ten largest clones add up to approximately 7% of the sample.

Participants in the prospective study were aged roughly 18 to 100 years, lived in about two dozen United States geographic areas, and enrolled through a virtual design. To assign participants to cohorts, the prospective study relied on clinical history that participants themselves reported in a screening survey and a study questionnaire. Recovered participants in ImmuneRACE Cohort 3 were defined as having two consecutive negative NP/OP PCR tests, clearance from a healthcare professional, or resolution of symptoms. In the prospective study, whole blood, serum and a nasopharyngeal or oropharyngeal swab were collected from each participant by mobile phlebotomists. Prospective study participants could optionally give additional blood draws and questionnaires over an approximately two-month period. Blood samples from the prospective study were shipped frozen or at room temperature prior to DNA extraction.

This entry comes from a study of blood T cell repertoires in COVID-19 (dated by TCRdb to the early 2020s). Looking at the study overall: Samples from collaborators originated in the United States, Italy and Spain and spanned both the acute and convalescent phases of COVID-19. The prospective study material was composed of cDNA or gDNA derived from T cells, B-cell-depleted T cells, or PBMCs. The repertoires were released in a freely available public database intended as a resource for research on the immune response to SARS-CoV-2. The sample metadata nearly always contained a de-identified subject ID, COVID-19 status, age in years and sex. Deeply sampled blood TCRbeta repertoires from subjects exposed to, actively infected with, or recovered from COVID-19 were included in the dataset. The samples were drawn from the first 160 participants of the ongoing ImmuneRACE study and from some 1,300 subjects provided by 6 global collaborators. Where available, HLA class I and class II types were taken from metadata supplied by the sample provider and were not determined by assay-based typing.

Overall results and qualifications from the work: The amount of clinical and demographic metadata varied by source and participant and was provided uncurated.

The clonotype was recovered from a woman aged 45-65 years who had recovered from COVID-19. Specimen: PBMCs or T cells enriched from blood (not recorded which). Recombination linked TRBV7-8 to TRBJ1-2, with no confidently assigned D gene. The CDR3 amino acid sequence is: CASTPTGNYGYTF. The DNA is as follows: TGTGCCAGCACCCCCACGGGTAACTATGGCTACACCTTC.